The rows below give T cell receptor beta chains drawn from one sample of a study of Graves' ophthalmopathy and Graves' hyperthyroidism. TCRdb redid the calling of the multiplex PCR reads with MiXCR, one entry per CDR3 protein. The top ten hold around half of the sample, which has 200,000 to 300,000 distinct CDR3 sequences, around 45% seen once. Material: peripheral blood. These receptors came from an adult man with Graves' ophthalmopathy. Both conserved end residues are part of each CDR3. The order of the fields is J gene, V gene, CDR3 protein.

j_call: TRBJ2-7
v_call: TRBV11-3
cdr3_aa: CASSRSDRLGLPIEQYF

j_call: TRBJ2-5
v_call: TRBV24-1
cdr3_aa: CATSDSVAGIQETQYF

j_call: TRBJ2-7
v_call: TRBV9
cdr3_aa: CASSVGVSGSYEQYF

j_call: TRBJ1-1
v_call: TRBV7-2
cdr3_aa: CASSLDSANTEAFF

j_call: TRBJ2-7
v_call: TRBV20-1
cdr3_aa: CSARGRLADSYEQYF

j_call: TRBJ2-7
v_call: TRBV24-1
cdr3_aa: CATSRGGISYEQYF

j_call: TRBJ2-7
v_call: TRBV2
cdr3_aa: CASSLIRGGYEQYF

j_call: TRBJ2-7
v_call: TRBV10-3
cdr3_aa: CASSYSPREYEQYF

j_call: TRBJ1-2
v_call: TRBV5-8
cdr3_aa: CASSLEGQGPPLGYTF

j_call: TRBJ1-1
v_call: TRBV29-1
cdr3_aa: CSIGRGAEAFF

j_call: TRBJ2-5
v_call: TRBV27
cdr3_aa: CASSSNGRQETQYF

j_call: TRBJ2-2
v_call: TRBV7-2
cdr3_aa: CASSLVMLGTGELFF

j_call: TRBJ2-5
v_call: TRBV20-1
cdr3_aa: CSARKGGGAEETQYF

j_call: TRBJ2-5
v_call: TRBV15
cdr3_aa: CATSRERQGKETQYF

j_call: TRBJ1-5
v_call: TRBV15
cdr3_aa: CATSRDPRVIDNQPQNF